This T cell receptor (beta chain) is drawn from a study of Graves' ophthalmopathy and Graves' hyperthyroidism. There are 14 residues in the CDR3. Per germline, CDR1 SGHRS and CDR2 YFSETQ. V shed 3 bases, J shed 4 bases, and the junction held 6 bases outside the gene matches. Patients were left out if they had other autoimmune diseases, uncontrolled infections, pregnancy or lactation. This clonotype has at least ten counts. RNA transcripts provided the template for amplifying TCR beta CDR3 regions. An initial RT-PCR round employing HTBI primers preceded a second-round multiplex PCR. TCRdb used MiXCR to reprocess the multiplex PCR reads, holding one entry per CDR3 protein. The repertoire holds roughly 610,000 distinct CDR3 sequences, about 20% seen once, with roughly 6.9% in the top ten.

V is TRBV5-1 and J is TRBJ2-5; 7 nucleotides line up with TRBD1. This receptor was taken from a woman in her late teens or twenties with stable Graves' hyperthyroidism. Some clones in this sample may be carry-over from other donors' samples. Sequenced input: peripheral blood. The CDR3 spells CASSWTGIGETQYF. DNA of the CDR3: TGCGCCAGCAGCTGGACAGGAATCGGAGAGACCCAGTACTTC.